This entry lists 19 T cell receptor beta chains sequenced from one sample in a study of blood T cell dynamics during melanoma immunotherapy. Libraries were prepared by immunoSEQ multiplex PCR; TCRdb keeps only in-frame clonotypes and omits some of them. The table records about 20,000 clones, 85% to 90% of them present only once. Time point denoted: pre-treatment baseline. Sequences were derived from blood, sampled from a patient treated with checkpoint blockade. Receptor source: a human donor with melanoma.

J is TRBJ2-7 and V is TRBV6-5; no reliable D call. With 4 bases removed from V and 4 bases from J, the gap between germline ends came to 11 bases. The germline V gene has CDR1 MNHEY and CDR2 SVGAGI. CDR3 length: 13 residues. CDR3 nucleotides: TGTGCCAGCAGTTCTCGCGGATTATACGAGCAGTACTTC. Translated, it gives CASSSRGLYEQYF.

The chain combines TRBV30 with TRBJ2-7; D possibly uses TRBD1 or TRBD2 (5 bases each). Trimming took 0 bases from V and 0 from J, leaving 15 bases between them. CDR3 size: 16 residues. Per germline, CDR1 GTSNPN and CDR2 SVGIG (reference sequence). The CDR3 nucleotides are TGTGCCTGGAGTGTAGGGACCCGGGGAGTCTCCTACGAGCAGTACTTC. This codes for CAWSVGTRGVSYEQYF.

The chain employs TRBV21-1 and TRBJ2-7; no check of the table's D call, TRBD2, against the DNA was made. TRBV21-1 corresponds to a pseudogene. This CDR3 comprises 17 residues. The CDR3 DNA reads as TGTGCCAGCAGCAAACCGGCCTGGAACATGCGGGGCTACGAGCAGTACTTC. It codes for CASSKPAWNMRGYEQYF.

This rearrangement joins TRBV28 to TRBJ2-7; no clear D. Deletions cut 5 bases from V and 4 bases from J, with 6 bases between. The germline V gene has CDR1 MDHEN and CDR2 SYDVKM. The CDR3 extends over 11 amino acids. CDR3 sequence reads: CASSPHYEQYF. The CDR3 DNA follows: TGTGCCAGCAGTCCTCATTACGAGCAGTACTTC. Full variable domain (missing parts from reference TRBV28 and TRBJ2-7): DVKVTQSSRYLVKRTGEKVFLECVQDMDHENMFWYRQDPGLGLRLIYFSYDVKMKEKGDIPEGYSVSREKKERFSLILESASTNQTSMYLCASSPHYEQYFGPGTRLTVT.

V gene TRBV5-4 combines with J gene TRBJ2-2, with a possible D match to TRBD2 (6 bases). The germline CDR1 and CDR2 sequences are SGHNT and YYREEE (reference sequence). Trimming removed 2 bases at V and 7 bases at J, with 18 bases between. There are 16 residues in the CDR3. CDR3 sequence (DNA): TGTGCCAGCAGCTTACTTACCGGGACTGTCGGCGGGGAGCTGTTTTTT. Translation gives CASSLLTGTVGGELFF. Complete variable domain (other parts from reference TRBV5-4 and TRBJ2-2): ETGVTQSPTHLIKTRGQQVTLRCSSQSGHNTVSWYQQALGQGPQFIFQYYREEENGRGNFPPRFSGLQFPNYSSELNVNALELDDSALYLCASSLLTGTVGGELFFGEGSRLTVL.

This clone was picked up one time. The same CDR3 can be traced to other DNA sequences in this sample. The rearrangement joins TRBV6-6 to TRBJ1-5, with D maybe TRBD1 (5 bases). CDR3 size: 14 residues. Germline-derived CDR1 and CDR2 are MNHNY and SVGAGI (reference sequence). V gave up 0 bases and J gave up 4 bases, with 7 bases separating them. The CDR3 nucleotides are TGTGCCAGCAGTTACTCCGGGGGGAATCAGCCCCAGCATTTT. It codes for CASSYSGGNQPQHF.

This clone was picked up a small number of times. The chain employs TRBV7-3 and TRBJ2-3; D remains ambiguous. The CDR3 consists of 15 residues. Per the germline V gene, CDR1 is SGHTA and CDR2 is FQGTGA. V lost 4 bases to trimming and J lost 1 base, with 12 bases between them. Here the CDR3 DNA reads TGTGCCAGCAGCTCCCAACTGGCTCGCACAGATACGCAGTATTTT. Translated: CASSSQLARTDTQYF.

V usage is TRBV28 and J usage is TRBJ1-5; weak D call: TRBD1 (5 bases). In germline, CDR1 is MDHEN, CDR2 SYDVKM. The CDR3 runs 16 residues. Trimming removed 8 bases from V and 0 bases from J, with 17 bases in between. This chain's CDR3 is CASGPRVGGSNQPQHF. DNA for the CDR3: TGTGCCAGCGGACCTCGGGTGGGGGGTAGCAATCAGCCCCAGCATTTT.

V gene TRBV28 combines with J gene TRBJ1-2; 10 bases line up with TRBD1. V was clipped by 5 bases and J by 8 bases; unmatched bases: 14. This CDR3 region has 16 residues. The germline V gene has CDR1 MDHEN and CDR2 SYDVKM. CDR3 region: CASSLRQGARTSGYTF. Here the CDR3 DNA reads TGTGCCAGCAGTCTCCGACAGGGGGCGAGAACATCGGGCTACACCTTC.

The chain couples TRBV7-6 to TRBJ2-2; no reliable D call. Germline CDR1 SGHVS, CDR2 FNYEAQ. This CDR3 has 15 amino acids. Trimming left V 3 bases short and J 1 base short, with 9 bases between. This CDR3 reads CASSFKLLNTGELFF. In DNA, the CDR3 is TGTGCCAGCAGCTTTAAACTCTTGAACACCGGGGAGCTGTTTTTT.

This chain uses TRBV30 with TRBJ2-2; tentative D call: TRBD1 (5 bases). Germline assignment: CDR1 GTSNPN and CDR2 SVGIG (reference sequence). V lost 2 bases and J 7 bases, leaving 8 bases between the germline ends. The CDR3 covers 12 residues. The DNA for the CDR3 is TGTGCCTGGAGTCCAGGGCACGGGGAGCTGTTTTTT. It codes for CAWSPGHGELFF.

The chain combines TRBV5-4 with TRBJ2-5; the match to TRBD2 covers 8 bases. There are 17 residues in the CDR3. V gave up 7 bases and J gave up 4 bases; unmatched junction bases: 18. The germline V gene has CDR1 SGHNT and CDR2 YYREEE (reference sequence). CDR3 nucleotides: TGTGCCAGCGGGACGCACTCGGGGGGCGGGGGGCCAGAGACCCAGTACTTC. This sequence encodes CASGTHSGGGGPETQYF.

This rearrangement joins TRBV18 to TRBJ2-7; D not resolved. This CDR3 comprises 13 residues. V gave up 2 bases and J gave up 5 bases, with 10 bases separating them. Per germline, CDR1 KGHSH and CDR2 LQKENI. CDR3 sequence (DNA): TGTGCCAGCTCACCATCAAACAGCGACGAGCAGTACTTC. This codes for CASSPSNSDEQYF.

This clone has only a few counts. The J gene is TRBJ2-3, the V gene TRBV30; 9 positions agree with TRBD2. The CDR3 is 15 residues long. The germline V gene encodes CDR1 GTSNPN and CDR2 SVGIG (reference sequence). The junction had 9 bases not matched to a gene; V was cut back by 1 base and J by 7 bases. The CDR3: CAWSGASGNLYTQYF. The CDR3 DNA is TGTGCCTGGAGTGGGGCTAGCGGGAATCTTTATACGCAGTATTTT.

V is TRBV5-1 and J is TRBJ1-3; TRBD1 aligns across 8 bases. CDR1 is SGHRS, CDR2 YFSETQ, per germline. The CDR3 extends over 17 amino acids. V was clipped by 4 bases and J by 0 bases; unmatched bases: 9. Here the CDR3 reads CASSPTGTGRSGNTIYF. The CDR3 nucleotides read TGCGCCAGCAGCCCTACCGGGACAGGCCGCTCTGGAAACACCATATATTTT.

This clone appeared a single time. The chain joins TRBV7-2 to TRBJ2-1, with a tentative D call TRBD1 (8 bases). The CDR3 is made up of 17 amino acids. Germline CDR1 reads SGHTA; CDR2 reads FQGNSA. V dropped 1 base and J dropped 5 bases, with 18 bases sitting between them. CDR3 sequence: CASSLGGGQGGHNEQFF. Here the CDR3 DNA reads TGTGCCAGCAGCTTAGGTGGAGGACAGGGAGGGCACAATGAGCAGTTCTTC.

The V and J genes are TRBV19 and TRBJ2-6; D is undetermined. This CDR3 is built from 14 residues. Trimming stripped 6 bases from V and 4 bases from J, with 10 bases between. Germline V gives CDR1 LNHDA, CDR2 SQIVND (reference sequence). CDR3 loop: CASRRLAGANVLTF. The CDR3 DNA is TGTGCCAGTAGAAGGCTGGCCGGGGCCAACGTCCTGACTTTC.

This clone has only one observation. In DNA form, the CDR3 reads TGTGCCAGTAGTTCTCACAGGGGGGGCCTCGGTGTCATTCAGTACTTC. This gives the protein CASSSHRGGLGVIQYF. The chain links TRBV19 to TRBJ2-4; weak D call: TRBD1 (8 bases). CDR3 length: 16 amino acids. Germline CDR1 reads LNHDA; CDR2 reads SQIVND (reference sequence). The germline V and J ends were trimmed by 5 bases and 9 bases, with 23 bases remaining between them. Looking up the rest from reference TRBV19 and TRBJ2-4 gives the full variable domain: DGGITQSPKYLFRKEGQNVTLSCEQNLNHDAMYWYRQDPGQGLRLIYYSQIVNDFQKGDIAEGYSVSREKKESFPLTVTSAQKNPTAFYLCASSSHRGGLGVIQYFGAGTRLSVL.

The chain links TRBV11-3 to TRBJ1-3, with a possible D match to TRBD1 (5 bases). Trimming stripped 2 bases from V and 2 bases from J, with 10 bases between. This CDR3 has 15 residues. The germline V gene has CDR1 SGHNT and CDR2 YENEEA. CDR3 region: CASSLSGPPGNTIYF. As DNA, the CDR3 is TGTGCCAGCAGCTTATCGGGGCCCCCTGGAAACACCATATATTTT.